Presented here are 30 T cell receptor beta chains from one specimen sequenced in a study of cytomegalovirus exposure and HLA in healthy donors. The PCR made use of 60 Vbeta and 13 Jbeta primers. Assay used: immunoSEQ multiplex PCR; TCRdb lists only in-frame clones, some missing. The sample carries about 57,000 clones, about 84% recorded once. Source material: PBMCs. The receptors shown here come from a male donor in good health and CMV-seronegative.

The CDR3 DNA is TGTGCCAGCAGTTCCCCCTCCGGGACAGGCGGAGAAAAACTGTTTTTT. It translates to CASSSPSGTGGEKLFF. This sequence joins TRBV6-5 and TRBJ1-4, with TRBD1 matching over 8 bases. The CDR3 is 16 amino acids. V dropped 4 bases and J dropped 8; count of bases not matched to a gene: 12. Germline-derived CDR1 and CDR2 are MNHEY and SVGAGI.

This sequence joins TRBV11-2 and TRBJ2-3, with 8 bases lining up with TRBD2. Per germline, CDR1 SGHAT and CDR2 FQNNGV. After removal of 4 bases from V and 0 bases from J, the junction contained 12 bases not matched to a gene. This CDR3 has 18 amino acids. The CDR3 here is CASSSGSGAWESTDTQYF. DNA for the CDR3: TGTGCCAGCAGCTCAGGTAGCGGGGCTTGGGAGAGCACAGATACGCAGTATTTT.

The CDR3 loop reads CAIGTSGILAKNIQYF. In nucleotides, the CDR3 is TGTGCCATCGGGACTAGCGGAATACTAGCCAAAAACATTCAGTACTTC. The chain joins TRBV2 to TRBJ2-4, with 11 bases identical to TRBD2. The CDR3 loop spans 16 amino acids. The germline V gene has CDR1 SNHLY and CDR2 FYNNEI. V was clipped by 10 bases and J by 0 bases; unmatched bases: 8. Looking up the rest from reference TRBV2 and TRBJ2-4 gives the full variable domain: EPEVTQTPSHQVTQMGQEVILRCVPISNHLYFYWYRQILGQKVEFLVSFYNNEISEKSEIFDDQFSVERPDGSNFTLKIRSTKLEDSAMYFCAIGTSGILAKNIQYFGAGTRLSVL.

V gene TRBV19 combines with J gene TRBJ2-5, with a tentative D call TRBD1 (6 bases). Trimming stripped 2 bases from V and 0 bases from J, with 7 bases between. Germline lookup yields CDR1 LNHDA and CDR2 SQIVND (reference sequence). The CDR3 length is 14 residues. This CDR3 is CASSITGNQETQYF. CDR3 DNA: TGTGCCAGTAGTATAACAGGGAACCAAGAGACCCAGTACTTC.

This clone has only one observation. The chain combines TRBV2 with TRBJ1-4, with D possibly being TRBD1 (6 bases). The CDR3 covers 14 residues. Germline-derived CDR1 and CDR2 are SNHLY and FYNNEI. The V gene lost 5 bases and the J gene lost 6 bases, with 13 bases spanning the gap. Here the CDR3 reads CASSYGGADEKLFF. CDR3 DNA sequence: TGTGCCAGCAGTTACGGGGGGGCTGATGAAAAACTGTTTTTT.

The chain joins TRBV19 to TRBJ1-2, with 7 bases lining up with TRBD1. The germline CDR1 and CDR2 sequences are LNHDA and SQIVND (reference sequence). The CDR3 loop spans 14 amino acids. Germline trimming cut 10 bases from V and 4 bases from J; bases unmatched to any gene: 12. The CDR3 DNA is TGTGCCACTCAACAGGGGCAGTACAGCTATGGCTACACCTTC. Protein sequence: CATQQGQYSYGYTF.

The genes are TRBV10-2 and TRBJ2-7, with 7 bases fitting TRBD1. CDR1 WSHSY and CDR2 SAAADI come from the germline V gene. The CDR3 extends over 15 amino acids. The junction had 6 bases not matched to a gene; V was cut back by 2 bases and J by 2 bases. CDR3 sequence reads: CASSEPDRLAYEQYF. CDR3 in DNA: TGCGCCAGCAGTGAGCCGGACAGGTTAGCCTACGAGCAGTACTTC.

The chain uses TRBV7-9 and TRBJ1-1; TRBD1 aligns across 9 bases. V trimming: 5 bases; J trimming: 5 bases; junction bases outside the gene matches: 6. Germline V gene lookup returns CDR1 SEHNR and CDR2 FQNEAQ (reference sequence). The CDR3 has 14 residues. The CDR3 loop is CASSPGDRETEAFF. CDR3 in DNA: TGTGCCAGCAGCCCCGGGGACAGGGAGACTGAAGCTTTCTTT.

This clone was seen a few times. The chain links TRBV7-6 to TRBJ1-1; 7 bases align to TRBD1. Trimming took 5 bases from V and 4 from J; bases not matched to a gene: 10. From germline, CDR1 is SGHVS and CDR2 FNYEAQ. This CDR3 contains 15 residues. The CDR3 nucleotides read TGTGCCAGCAGCCCGTCGGGAGGGGGCCTCACTGAAGCTTTCTTT. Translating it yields CASSPSGGGLTEAFF. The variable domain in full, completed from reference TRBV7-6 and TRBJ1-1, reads GAGVSQSPRYKVTKRGQDVALRCDPISGHVSLYWYRQALGQGPEFLTYFNYEAQQDKSGLPNDRFSAERPEGSISTLTIQRTEQRDSAMYRCASSPSGGGLTEAFFGQGTRLTVV.

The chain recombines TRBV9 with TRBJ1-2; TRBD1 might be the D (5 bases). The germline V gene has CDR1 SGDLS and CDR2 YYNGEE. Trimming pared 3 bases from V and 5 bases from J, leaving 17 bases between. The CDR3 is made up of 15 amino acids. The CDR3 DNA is TGTGCCAGCAGCGCGGGACTGGGAAGAGAGTATGGCTACACCTTC. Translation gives CASSAGLGREYGYTF.

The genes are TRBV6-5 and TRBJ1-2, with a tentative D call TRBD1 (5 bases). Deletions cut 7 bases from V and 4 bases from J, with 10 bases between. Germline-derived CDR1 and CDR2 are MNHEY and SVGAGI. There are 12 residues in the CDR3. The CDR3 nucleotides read TGTGCCAGCACCCCGGGGGGCTATGGCTACACCTTC. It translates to CASTPGGYGYTF.

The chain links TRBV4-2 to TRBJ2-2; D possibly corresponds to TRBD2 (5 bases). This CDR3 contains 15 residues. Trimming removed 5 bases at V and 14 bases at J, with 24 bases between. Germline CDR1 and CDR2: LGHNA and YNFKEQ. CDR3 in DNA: TGTGCCAGCAGCGAAAGAGTGAGGGAAGGAAGGGTTCTGTTTTTT. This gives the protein CASSERVREGRVLFF.

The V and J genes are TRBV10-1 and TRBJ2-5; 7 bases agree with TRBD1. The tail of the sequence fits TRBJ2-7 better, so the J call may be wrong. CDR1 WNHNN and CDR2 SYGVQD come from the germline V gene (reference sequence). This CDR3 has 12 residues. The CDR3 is CVDSAGGYEQYF. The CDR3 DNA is TGCGTCGATTCGGCAGGGGGATACGAGCAGTACTTC.

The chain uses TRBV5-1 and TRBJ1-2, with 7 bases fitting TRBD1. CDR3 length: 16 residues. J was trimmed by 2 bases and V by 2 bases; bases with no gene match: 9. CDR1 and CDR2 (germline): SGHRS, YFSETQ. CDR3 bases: TGCGCCAGCAGCTTCCTCGGGACAGATGCCAACTATGGCTACACCTTC. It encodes CASSFLGTDANYGYTF.

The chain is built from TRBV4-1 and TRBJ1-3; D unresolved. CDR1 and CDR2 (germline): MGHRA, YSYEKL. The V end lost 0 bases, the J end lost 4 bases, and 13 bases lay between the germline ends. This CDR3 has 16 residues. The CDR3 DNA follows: TGCGCCAGCAGCCAAGATGGGAAGAGGGTCGGAAACACCATATATTTT. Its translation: CASSQDGKRVGNTIYF.

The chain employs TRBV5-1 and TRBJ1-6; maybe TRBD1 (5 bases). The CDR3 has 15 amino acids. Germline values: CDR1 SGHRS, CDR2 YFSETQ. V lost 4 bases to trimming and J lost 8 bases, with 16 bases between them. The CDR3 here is CASSIVGGMDSPLHF. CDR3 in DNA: TGCGCCAGCAGCATCGTGGGGGGAATGGATTCACCCCTCCACTTT.

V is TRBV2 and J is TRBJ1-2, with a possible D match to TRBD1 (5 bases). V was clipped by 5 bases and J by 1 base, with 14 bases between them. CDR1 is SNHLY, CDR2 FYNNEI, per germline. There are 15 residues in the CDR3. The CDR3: CASSPNRQLNYGYTF. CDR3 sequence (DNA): TGTGCCAGCAGTCCAAACCGACAGCTTAACTATGGCTACACCTTC.

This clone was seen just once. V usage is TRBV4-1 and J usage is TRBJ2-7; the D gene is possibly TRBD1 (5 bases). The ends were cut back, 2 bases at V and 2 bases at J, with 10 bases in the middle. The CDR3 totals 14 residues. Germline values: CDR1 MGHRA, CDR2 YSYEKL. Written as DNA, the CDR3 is TGCGCCAGCAGCCAACAGGACACCGCCTACGAGCAGTACTTC. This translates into CASSQQDTAYEQYF.

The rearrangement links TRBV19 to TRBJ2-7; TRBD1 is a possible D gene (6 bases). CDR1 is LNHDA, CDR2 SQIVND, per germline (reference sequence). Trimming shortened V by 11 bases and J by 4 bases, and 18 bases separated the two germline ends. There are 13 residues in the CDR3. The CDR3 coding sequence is TGTGCCCCCGAATGGGGGCTAATGTACGAGCAGTACTTC. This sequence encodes CAPEWGLMYEQYF. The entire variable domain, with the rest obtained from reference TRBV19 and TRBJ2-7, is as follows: DGGITQSPKYLFRKEGQNVTLSCEQNLNHDAMYWYRQDPGQGLRLIYYSQIVNDFQKGDIAEGYSVSREKKESFPLTVTSAQKNPTAFYLCAPEWGLMYEQYFGPGTRLTVT.

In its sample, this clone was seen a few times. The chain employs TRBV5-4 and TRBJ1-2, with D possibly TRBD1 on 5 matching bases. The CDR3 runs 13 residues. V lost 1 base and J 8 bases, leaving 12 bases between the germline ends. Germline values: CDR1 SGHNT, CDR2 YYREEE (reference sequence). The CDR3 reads CASSLLGGLGYTF. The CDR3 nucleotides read TGTGCCAGCAGCTTGTTGGGGGGTTTGGGCTACACCTTC.

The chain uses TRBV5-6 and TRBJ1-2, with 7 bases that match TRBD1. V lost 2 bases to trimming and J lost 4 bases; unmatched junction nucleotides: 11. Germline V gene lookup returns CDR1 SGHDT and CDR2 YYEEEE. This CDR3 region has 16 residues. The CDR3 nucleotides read TGTGCCAGCAGCTTCTCGGTGGGACAGTTGCTCTATGGCTACACCTTC. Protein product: CASSFSVGQLLYGYTF.

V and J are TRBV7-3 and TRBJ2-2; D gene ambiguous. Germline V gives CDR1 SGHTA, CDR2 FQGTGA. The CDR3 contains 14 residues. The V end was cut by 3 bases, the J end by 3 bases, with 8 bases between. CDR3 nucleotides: TGTGCCAGCAGCTTGTCCCCCGACACCGGGGAGCTGTTTTTT. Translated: CASSLSPDTGELFF.

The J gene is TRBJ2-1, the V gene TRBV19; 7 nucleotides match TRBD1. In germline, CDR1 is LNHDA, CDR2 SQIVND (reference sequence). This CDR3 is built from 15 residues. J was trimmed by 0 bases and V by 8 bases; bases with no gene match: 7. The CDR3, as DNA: TGTGCCAGTTGCATCGGGACAGCCTCCTACAATGAGCAGTTCTTC. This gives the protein CASCIGTASYNEQFF. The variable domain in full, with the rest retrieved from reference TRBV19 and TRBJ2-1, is DGGITQSPKYLFRKEGQNVTLSCEQNLNHDAMYWYRQDPGQGLRLIYYSQIVNDFQKGDIAEGYSVSREKKESFPLTVTSAQKNPTAFYLCASCIGTASYNEQFFGPGTRLTVL.

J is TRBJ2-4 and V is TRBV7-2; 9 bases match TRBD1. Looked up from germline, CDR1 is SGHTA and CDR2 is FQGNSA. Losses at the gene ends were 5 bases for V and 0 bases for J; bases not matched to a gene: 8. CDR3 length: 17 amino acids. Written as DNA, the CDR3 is TGTGCCAGCAGCACCCCGACAGGGGGGGTAGCCAAAAACATTCAGTACTTC. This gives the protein CASSTPTGGVAKNIQYF.

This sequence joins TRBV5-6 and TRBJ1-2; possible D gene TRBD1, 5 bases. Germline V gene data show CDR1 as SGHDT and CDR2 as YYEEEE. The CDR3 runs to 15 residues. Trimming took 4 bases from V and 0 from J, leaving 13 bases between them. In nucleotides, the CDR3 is TGTGCCAGCAGCCCCAGATCGACAGCTAACTATGGCTACACCTTC. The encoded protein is CASSPRSTANYGYTF.

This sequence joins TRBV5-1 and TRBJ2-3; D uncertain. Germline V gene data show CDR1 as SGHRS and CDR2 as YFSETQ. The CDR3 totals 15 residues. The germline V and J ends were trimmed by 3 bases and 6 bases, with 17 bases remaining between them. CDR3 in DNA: TGCGCCAGCAGCTCAGAGAGTGGTCAGGTGGATACGCAGTATTTT. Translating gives CASSSESGQVDTQYF.

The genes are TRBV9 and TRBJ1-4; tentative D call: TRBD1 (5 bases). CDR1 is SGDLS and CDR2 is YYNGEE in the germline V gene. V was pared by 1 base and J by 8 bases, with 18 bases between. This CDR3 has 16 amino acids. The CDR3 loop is CASSVRGRVGKEKLFF. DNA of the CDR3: TGTGCCAGCAGCGTAAGGGGAAGGGTAGGAAAGGAAAAACTGTTTTTT. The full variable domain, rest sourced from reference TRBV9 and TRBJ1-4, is DSGVTQTPKHLITATGQRVTLRCSPRSGDLSVYWYQQSLDQGLQFLIQYYNGEERAKGNILERFSAQQFPDLHSELNLSSLELGDSALYFCASSVRGRVGKEKLFFGSGTQLSVL.

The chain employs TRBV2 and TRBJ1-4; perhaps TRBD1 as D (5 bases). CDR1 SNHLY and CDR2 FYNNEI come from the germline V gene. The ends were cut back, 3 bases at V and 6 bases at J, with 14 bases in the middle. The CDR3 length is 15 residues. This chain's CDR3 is CASSEWAGPDEKLFF. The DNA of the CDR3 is TGTGCCAGCAGTGAGTGGGCAGGGCCTGATGAAAAACTGTTTTTT.

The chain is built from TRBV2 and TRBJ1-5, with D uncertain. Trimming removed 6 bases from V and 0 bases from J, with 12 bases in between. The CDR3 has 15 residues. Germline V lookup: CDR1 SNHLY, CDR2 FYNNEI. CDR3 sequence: CASSPQVYSNQPQHF. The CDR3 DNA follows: TGTGCCAGCAGCCCCCAGGTCTATAGCAATCAGCCCCAGCATTTT.

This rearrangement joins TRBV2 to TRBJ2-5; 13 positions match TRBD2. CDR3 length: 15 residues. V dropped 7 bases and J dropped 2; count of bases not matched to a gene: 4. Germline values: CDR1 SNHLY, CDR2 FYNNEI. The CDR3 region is CASKGGLAGQETQYF. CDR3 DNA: TGTGCCAGCAAGGGGGGACTAGCGGGGCAAGAGACCCAGTACTTC.